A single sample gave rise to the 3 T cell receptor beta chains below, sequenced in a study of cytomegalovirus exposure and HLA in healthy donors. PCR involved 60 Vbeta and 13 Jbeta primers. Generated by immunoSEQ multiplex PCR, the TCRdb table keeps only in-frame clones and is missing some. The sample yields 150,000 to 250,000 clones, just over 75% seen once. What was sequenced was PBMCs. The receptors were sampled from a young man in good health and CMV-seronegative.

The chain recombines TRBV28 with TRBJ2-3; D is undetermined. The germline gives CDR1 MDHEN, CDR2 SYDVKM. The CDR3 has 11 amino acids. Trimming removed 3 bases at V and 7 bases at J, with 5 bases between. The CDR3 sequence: CASSLRNTQYF. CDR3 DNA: TGTGCCAGCAGTTTGAGAAATACGCAGTATTTT.

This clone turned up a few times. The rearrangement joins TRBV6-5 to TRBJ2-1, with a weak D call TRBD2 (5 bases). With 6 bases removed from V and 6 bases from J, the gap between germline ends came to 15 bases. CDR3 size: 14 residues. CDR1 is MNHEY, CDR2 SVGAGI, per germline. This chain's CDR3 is CASRPLLVLNEQFF. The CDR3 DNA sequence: TGTGCCAGCAGACCCCTACTAGTTCTCAATGAGCAGTTCTTC.

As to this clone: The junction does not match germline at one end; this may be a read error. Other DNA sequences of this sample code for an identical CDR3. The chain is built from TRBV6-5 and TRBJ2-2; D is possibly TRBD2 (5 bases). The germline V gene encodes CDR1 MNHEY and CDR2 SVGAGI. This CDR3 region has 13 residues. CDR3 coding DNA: TGTGCCAGCAGTTACGACTACACCGGGGAGTTGTTTTTT. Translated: CASSYDYTGELFF.